This T cell receptor (beta chain) comes out of a study of cytomegalovirus exposure and HLA in healthy donors. The wider study: In an earlier analysis, almost 120 million unique TCR beta sequences were found from some 200 million T cells.

Study conclusions and caveats: Most CMV-associated TCR beta chains were later found to appear HLA-restricted. TCR beta V segments were, for the most part, productive about 87% or about 30% of the time in an earlier analysis.

This CDR3 spans 16 amino acids. Germline trimming cut 3 bases from V and 8 bases from J; bases unmatched to any gene: 13. The germline gives CDR1 SGHTS, CDR2 YDEGEE. This clone has only a few counts. What it binds is not known. The PCR was carried out with 60 Vbeta primers and 13 Jbeta primers. Produced via immunoSEQ multiplex PCR; TCRdb's table is partial and in-frame only. The top ten hold under 2% of the sample, which has 110,000 to 150,000 clones, roughly 9.7% seen once. The specimen sequenced was PBMCs. The receptor comes from a man aged 45-60 years in good health and CMV-seronegative. This chain connects TRBV5-8 to TRBJ1-5; 8 bases line up with TRBD1. The CDR3 spells CASSWGTGSVSEPQHF. CDR3 DNA: TGTGCCAGCAGCTGGGGGACAGGATCGGTGTCTGAGCCCCAGCATTTT.